Listed below are T cell receptor beta chains from one sample, sequenced in a study of shared clonotypes between healthy human individuals. Sequencing used immunoSEQ multiplex PCR; TCRdb keeps in-frame clones, though not all of them. Of just over 2,000,000 clones in the sample, roughly 94% were seen once. The material sequenced was naive CD4+ T cells sorted from blood. These TCRs come from a man aged 18 to 30 in good health. Each CDR3 is given with its conserved first and last residue. D genes are given only for firm matches. Clone size is given for some rows only: seen once, a few or many times, or a class if the clone is expanded.

cdr3_nt,cdr3_aa,d_call,v_call,j_call,clone_size
TGCGCCAGCAGCCCGCGAAGTTATAGCTCCTACGAGCAGTACTTC,CASSPRSYSSYEQYF,NA,TRBV5-1,TRBJ2-7,NA
TGTGCCTGTGGGGGTAGCTCCTACAATGAGCAGTTCTTC,CACGGSSYNEQFF,NA,TRBV30,TRBJ2-1,NA
TGTGCCAGCAGCCCCGGGACCGCATTCTATCAGCCCCAGCATTTT,CASSPGTAFYQPQHF,NA,TRBV6-6,TRBJ1-5,NA
TGTGCCAGTAGTAACAATGGCGGGGCGTCGATTCATGGCTACACCTTC,CASSNNGGASIHGYTF,NA,TRBV19,TRBJ1-2,NA
TGTGCCAGCTCACCATTACCCTCAGCCCTAGCGGGCAATGAGCAGTTCTTC,CASSPLPSALAGNEQFF,TRBD2,TRBV18,TRBJ2-1,NA
TGTGCCAGCAGCTTAATAGCCCTCCAAGAGCAGTACTTC,CASSLIALQEQYF,NA,TRBV7-9,TRBJ2-7,NA
TGTGCCAGCAGGGGACAGTTCAATCAGCCCCAGCATTTT,CASRGQFNQPQHF,TRBD1,TRBV6-5,TRBJ1-5,NA
TGTGCCAGCAGCTTAGCGGAACCCTACAATGAGCAGTTCTTC,CASSLAEPYNEQFF,NA,TRBV11-2,TRBJ2-1,NA
TGCGCCAGCAGCCTTTCCGCCGGGGAGCTGTTTTTT,CASSLSAGELFF,NA,TRBV10-1,TRBJ2-2,once
TGTGCCTGGAACCAGGAGAACACCGGGGAGCTGTTTTTT,CAWNQENTGELFF,NA,TRBV30,TRBJ2-2,NA
TGTGCCAGCAGCTTAATGGGGTTACAGACTAATGAAAAACTGTTTTTT,CASSLMGLQTNEKLFF,NA,TRBV7-6,TRBJ1-4,NA
TGTGCCAGCACCTCGCCGGGGACTAATGAGCAGTTCTTC,CASTSPGTNEQFF,NA,TRBV6-5,TRBJ2-1,once
TGTGCCAGCAGCCCTGGACTAGCGGGTAGAAAGTATTTT,CASSPGLAGRKYF,TRBD2,TRBV6-5,TRBJ2-3,NA
TGTGCCAGCTCTCTCGACAGGTCAAGCTCCTACGAGCAGTACTTC,CASSLDRSSSYEQYF,NA,TRBV18,TRBJ2-7,NA
TGTGCCAGCAGTTACAGGGGGCGTGTCACTGAAGCTTTCTTT,CASSYRGRVTEAFF,TRBD1,TRBV6-5,TRBJ1-1,NA
TGTGCCAGCAGTGTACTACAGGGAGAGCGGTCACCCCTCCACTTT,CASSVLQGERSPLHF,NA,TRBV2,TRBJ1-6,NA
TGTGCCAGTAGTTGGACAGGGAATTCCTACGAGCAGTACTTC,CASSWTGNSYEQYF,TRBD1,TRBV19,TRBJ2-7,once